The 32 T cell receptor beta chains below come from one sample, sequenced in a study of cytomegalovirus exposure and HLA in healthy donors. 13 Jbeta primers and 60 Vbeta primers were used for the PCR. Assay: immunoSEQ multiplex PCR; the TCRdb copy retains only in-frame clones and omits some. The table includes roughly 120,000 clones, around 77% detected once. The material sequenced was PBMCs. The receptors derive from a man in his thirties or forties in good health and CMV-seronegative.

The chain has TRBV29-1 and TRBJ1-5, with D perhaps matching TRBD1 (5 bases). Germline CDR1 SQVTM, CDR2 ANQGSEA. CDR3 length: 13 amino acids. V lost 5 bases, J lost 5 bases, and 13 bases lay in between. This CDR3 is CSVLSGKDQPQHF. CDR3 bases: TGCAGCGTTCTCTCAGGGAAGGATCAGCCCCAGCATTTT.

The chain carries TRBV6-1 and TRBJ1-4; the D gene is possibly TRBD1 (6 bases). This CDR3 is built from 13 residues. The V gene's germline CDR1 is MNHNS and CDR2 SASEGT. The V end was cut by 5 bases, the J end by 8 bases, with 12 bases between. The CDR3 loop reads CASSLQGGEKLFF. Here the CDR3 DNA reads TGTGCCAGCAGTTTACAGGGTGGCGAAAAACTGTTTTTT.

The chain uses TRBV10-3 and TRBJ2-7; D perhaps matches TRBD1 (5 bases). The CDR3 covers 12 residues. CDR1 and CDR2 (germline): ENHRY, SYGVKD. The V and J ends lost 7 bases and 2 bases respectively, with 9 bases between them. CDR3 sequence reads: CAIMDTTYEQYF. CDR3 sequence (DNA): TGTGCCATCATGGACACCACCTACGAGCAGTACTTC.

The chain links TRBV23-1 to TRBJ1-1; D perhaps matches TRBD1 (5 bases). TRBV23-1 is an open reading frame, and its role is uncertain. V dropped 0 bases and J dropped 3 bases, with 17 bases sitting between them. CDR3 length: 17 residues. The CDR3: CASSQSGVRGGDTEAFF. The CDR3 bases are TGCGCCAGCAGTCAATCGGGGGTGAGGGGAGGCGACACTGAAGCTTTCTTT.

This clone was seen a handful of times. V is TRBV30 and J is TRBJ2-5; TRBD1 might be the D (6 bases). The CDR3 consists of 12 residues. V lost 4 bases to trimming and J lost 1 base, with 7 bases between them. CDR1 is GTSNPN and CDR2 is SVGIG in the germline V gene (reference sequence). The CDR3 spells CAWKQGQETQYF. As DNA, the CDR3 is TGTGCCTGGAAACAGGGCCAAGAGACCCAGTACTTC.

The chain links TRBV30 to TRBJ1-1, with D possibly TRBD1 on 5 matching bases. Trimming removed 0 bases at V and 1 base at J, with 6 bases between. The CDR3 sequence is 13 residues long. Per germline, CDR1 GTSNPN and CDR2 SVGIG (reference sequence). CDR3 coding DNA: TGTGCCTGGAGTGTGCAGGGGAACACTGAAGCTTTCTTT. This gives the protein CAWSVQGNTEAFF.

Only a few counts were recorded for this clone. The CDR3 bases are TGTGCCAGCACCCACGGAGGCGATGAGCAGTTCTTC. It is translated as CASTHGGDEQFF. V gene TRBV28 combines with J gene TRBJ2-1; TRBD2 is a possible D gene (5 bases). From germline, CDR1 is MDHEN and CDR2 SYDVKM. Trimming shortened V by 7 bases and J by 8 bases, and 12 bases separated the two germline ends. The CDR3 covers 12 residues.

The chain employs TRBV6-1 and TRBJ2-5; 10 bases match TRBD2. Germline values: CDR1 MNHNS, CDR2 SASEGT. This CDR3 has 14 residues. V was pared by 6 bases and J by 6 bases, with 7 bases of the junction left unmatched. Here the CDR3 reads CASRRTSGIQTQYF. CDR3 DNA: TGTGCCAGCAGACGGACTAGCGGTATACAGACCCAGTACTTC.

A single count supports this clone. This chain uses TRBV2 with TRBJ1-4; D is ambiguous. The CDR3 contains 14 residues. The V gene lost 2 bases and the J gene lost 4 bases, with 8 bases spanning the gap. The V gene's germline CDR1 is SNHLY and CDR2 FYNNEI. The CDR3 is CASSESGFNEKLFF. CDR3 coding DNA: TGTGCCAGCAGTGAATCAGGATTTAATGAAAAACTGTTTTTT.

V is TRBV27 and J is TRBJ2-2; perhaps TRBD2 as D (6 bases). This CDR3 contains 15 residues. Trimming stripped 6 bases from V and 7 bases from J, with 18 bases between. The germline V gene encodes CDR1 MNHEY and CDR2 SMNVEV (reference sequence). The CDR3 protein is CASRTSGSSGGELFF. The CDR3 coding sequence is TGTGCCAGCAGGACATCCGGGAGCTCGGGCGGGGAGCTGTTTTTT.

This chain links TRBV5-1 with TRBJ2-7, with 9 positions matching TRBD1. This CDR3 is built from 14 residues. Germline CDR1 and CDR2: SGHRS and YFSETQ. V trimming: 4 bases; J trimming: 3 bases; junction bases outside the gene matches: 5. The CDR3 loop is CASSPGTGNYEQYF. The CDR3 coding sequence is TGCGCCAGCAGCCCCGGGACAGGGAACTACGAGCAGTACTTC. The variable domain in full, completed from reference TRBV5-1 and TRBJ2-7, reads KAGVTQTPRYLIKTRGQQVTLSCSPISGHRSVSWYQQTPGQGLQFLFEYFSETQRNKGNFPGRFSGRQFSNSRSEMNVSTLELGDSALYLCASSPGTGNYEQYFGPGTRLTVT.

The rearrangement uses TRBV25-1 and TRBJ1-2; 7 bases are shared with TRBD1. Trimming cost V 2 bases and J 4 bases; bases outside gene matches: 4. Germline CDR1 MGHDK, CDR2 SYGVNS. This CDR3 has 14 residues. The CDR3 DNA reads as TGTGCCAGCAGTGAAGCAAGGGGGCTCTATGGCTACACCTTC. Its protein is CASSEARGLYGYTF.

The chain employs TRBV18 and TRBJ2-2; a weak D match, TRBD2 (6 bases). The germline V and J ends were trimmed by 3 bases and 6 bases, with 11 bases remaining between them. CDR3 length: 14 amino acids. From germline, CDR1 is KGHSH and CDR2 LQKENI. The CDR3 nucleotides are TGTGCCAGCTCACCGGGAGGTTCGTCCGGGGAGCTGTTTTTT. Residues: CASSPGGSSGELFF.

The J gene is TRBJ2-1, the V gene TRBV19; TRBD2 might be the D (6 bases). Per germline, CDR1 LNHDA and CDR2 SQIVND (reference sequence). The CDR3 is 17 amino acids. V was trimmed by 2 bases and J by 0 bases, leaving 14 bases between them. The CDR3 DNA is TGTGCCAGTAGTATAAGTTACGGGGGAGGCTCCTACAATGAGCAGTTCTTC. This codes for CASSISYGGGSYNEQFF.

This sequence joins TRBV5-1 and TRBJ2-7; D gene unclear. Germline V gene sequence: CDR1 SGHRS, CDR2 YFSETQ. This CDR3 is built from 12 residues. The germline V and J ends were trimmed by 4 bases and 7 bases, with 12 bases remaining between them. The DNA for the CDR3 is TGCGCCAGCAGCGACACGCACCGGGAGCAGTACTTC. This encodes CASSDTHREQYF. The complete variable domain, with remaining parts taken from reference TRBV5-1 and TRBJ2-7, reads KAGVTQTPRYLIKTRGQQVTLSCSPISGHRSVSWYQQTPGQGLQFLFEYFSETQRNKGNFPGRFSGRQFSNSRSEMNVSTLELGDSALYLCASSDTHREQYFGPGTRLTVT.

The gene calls are TRBV28 and TRBJ1-1; possibly TRBD1 for D (6 bases). Trimming stripped 4 bases from V and 1 base from J, with 13 bases between. Germline CDR1 and CDR2: MDHEN and SYDVKM. This CDR3 region has 15 residues. The CDR3 nucleotides are TGTGCCAGCAGTTCGCCGGGACATCAGAACACTGAAGCTTTCTTT. Protein: CASSSPGHQNTEAFF.

This clone was seen only a few times. The CDR3 here is CATSRDVAVPDTQYF. The CDR3 nucleotides read TGTGCCACCAGCAGAGACGTCGCGGTCCCAGATACGCAGTATTTT. The gene calls are TRBV15 and TRBJ2-3; D is unclear. The CDR3 has 15 amino acids. The V gene's germline CDR1 is LNHNV and CDR2 YYDKDF (reference sequence). V lost 0 bases and J lost 4, with 11 bases in between.

This rearrangement joins TRBV4-1 to TRBJ1-1, with TRBD1 matching 7 bases. CDR1 is MGHRA and CDR2 is YSYEKL in the germline V gene. J was trimmed by 1 base and V by 3 bases; bases with no gene match: 14. This CDR3 region has 18 residues. CDR3 in amino acids: CASSHLGKGGAWNTEAFF. CDR3 sequence (DNA): TGCGCCAGCAGCCACCTTGGGAAAGGGGGCGCGTGGAACACTGAAGCTTTCTTT.

The chain couples TRBV7-8 to TRBJ2-2; 9 bases agree with TRBD1. The CDR3 runs 20 residues. V shed 5 bases, J shed 1 base, and the junction held 17 bases outside the gene matches. Per the germline V gene, CDR1 is SGHVS and CDR2 is FQNEAQ. The CDR3 sequence is CASSPRGGQGGFLNTGELFF. For the CDR3, the DNA is TGTGCCAGCAGCCCCCGCGGGGGACAGGGTGGGTTCCTGAACACCGGGGAGCTGTTTTTT.

The chain couples TRBV5-4 to TRBJ1-2; possibly TRBD1 for D (5 bases). Trimming pared 4 bases from V and 7 bases from J, leaving 20 bases between. CDR3 length: 15 residues. Germline V gives CDR1 SGHNT, CDR2 YYREEE (reference sequence). The chain's CDR3 is CASSVVGREESGYTF. CDR3 coding DNA: TGTGCCAGCAGCGTCGTGGGCAGGGAGGAATCTGGCTACACCTTC.

The V call is TRBV6-6, the J call TRBJ1-2; unclear D gene. The CDR3 is 15 amino acids. Looked up from germline, CDR1 is MNHNY and CDR2 is SVGAGI (reference sequence). V shed 6 bases and J shed 0 bases, with 14 bases lying between them. The CDR3 nucleotides are TGTGCCAGCAGCCATCGAGACGGAGCTAACTATGGCTACACCTTC. It is translated as CASSHRDGANYGYTF.

V usage is TRBV11-2 and J usage is TRBJ2-3, with D perhaps TRBD1 (6 bases). This CDR3 contains 16 residues. In germline, CDR1 is SGHAT, CDR2 FQNNGV. V was shortened by 1 base and J by 0 bases, with 11 bases between the two germline ends. CDR3 DNA: TGTGCCAGCAGCTTAGTACCAGGGGCTAGCACAGATACGCAGTATTTT. Residues: CASSLVPGASTDTQYF.

V gene TRBV7-2 combines with J gene TRBJ1-5; D unresolved. CDR3 length equals 16 residues. V was trimmed by 1 base and J by 7 bases, leaving 17 bases between them. CDR1 and CDR2 (germline): SGHTA, FQGNSA. The DNA for the CDR3 is TGTGCCAGCAGCTTAGTGGGCGTTCCCGGGAACCAGCCCCAGCATTTT. Protein product: CASSLVGVPGNQPQHF.

The rearrangement uses TRBV4-3 and TRBJ1-2; a weak D match, TRBD1 (5 bases). With 1 base removed from V and 6 bases from J, the gap between germline ends came to 15 bases. Germline CDR1 is LGHNA and CDR2 is YSLEER. This CDR3 region has 15 residues. CDR3 residues: CASSQGGSGGNGYTF. For the CDR3, the DNA is TGCGCCAGCAGCCAAGGTGGTTCTGGGGGGAATGGCTACACCTTC.

The J gene is TRBJ1-5, the V gene TRBV30, with D perhaps TRBD1 (5 bases). The V gene's germline CDR1 is GTSNPN and CDR2 SVGIG (reference sequence). The CDR3 runs 13 residues. Between the trimmed V and J ends, which lost 6 bases and 7 bases, there was a span of 16 bases. The CDR3, as DNA: TGTGCCTGTGCGGGACTCAGGCACCAGCCCCAGCATTTT. Its translation is CACAGLRHQPQHF.

CDR3 nucleotides: TGCGCCAGCAGCCAAGAGCCGTCGATGGGCGGGAGCTACGAGCAGTACTTC. Encoded protein: CASSQEPSMGGSYEQYF. V usage is TRBV4-3 and J usage is TRBJ2-7; 7 bases align to TRBD2. Germline V gene data show CDR1 as LGHNA and CDR2 as YSLEER. The CDR3 is made up of 17 amino acids. Trimming removed 0 bases from V and 3 bases from J; junction bases left unmatched: 11.

This chain uses TRBV7-8 with TRBJ2-7; D possibly corresponds to TRBD2 (5 bases). The CDR3 runs 15 residues. Trimming stripped 5 bases from V and 3 bases from J, with 17 bases between. Germline V CDR1 and CDR2: SGHVS, FQNEAQ. Written as DNA, the CDR3 is TGTGCCAGCAGCCCTCGGAGGTCCCCCCTCTACGAGCAGTACTTC. Its protein is CASSPRRSPLYEQYF.

CDR3 in amino acids: CASSFSDRVNSPLHF. As DNA, the CDR3 is TGCGCCAGCAGCTTCTCGGACAGGGTCAATTCACCCCTCCACTTT. The J gene is TRBJ1-6, the V gene TRBV5-1; TRBD1 aligns across 8 bases. The CDR3 has 15 amino acids. V was pared by 2 bases and J by 7 bases, with 5 bases of the junction left unmatched. From germline, CDR1 is SGHRS and CDR2 YFSETQ. The full variable domain, completed using reference TRBV5-1 and TRBJ1-6, is KAGVTQTPRYLIKTRGQQVTLSCSPISGHRSVSWYQQTPGQGLQFLFEYFSETQRNKGNFPGRFSGRQFSNSRSEMNVSTLELGDSALYLCASSFSDRVNSPLHFGNGTRLTVT.

The J gene is TRBJ1-5, the V gene TRBV27, with D unresolved. Germline values: CDR1 MNHEY, CDR2 SMNVEV (reference sequence). V lost 8 bases, J lost 5 bases, and 13 bases lay in between. The CDR3 sequence is 13 residues long. The CDR3 here is CASHGRGDQPQHF. The CDR3 DNA is TGTGCCAGCCACGGCCGAGGCGATCAGCCCCAGCATTTT.

The rearrangement links TRBV7-2 to TRBJ2-7; maybe TRBD1 (6 bases). The germline gives CDR1 SGHTA, CDR2 FQGNSA. Trimming stripped 3 bases from V and 3 bases from J, with 9 bases between. The CDR3 has 13 residues. CDR3 loop: CASSFGTLYEQYF. Written as DNA, the CDR3 is TGTGCCAGCAGCTTCGGGACACTCTACGAGCAGTACTTC. Variable domain in full (rest from reference TRBV7-2 and TRBJ2-7): GAGVSQSPSNKVTEKGKDVELRCDPISGHTALYWYRQSLGQGLEFLIYFQGNSAPDKSGLPSDRFSAERTGGSVSTLTIQRTQQEDSAVYLCASSFGTLYEQYFGPGTRLTVT.

V is TRBV5-8 and J is TRBJ1-6; 8 bases fit TRBD1. V gave up 6 bases and J gave up 0 bases; unmatched junction bases: 8. Germline CDR1 SGHTS, CDR2 YDEGEE. This CDR3 comprises 17 residues. For the CDR3, the DNA is TGTGCCAGCACCAGGGACAGGCGTAACTCCTATAATTCACCCCTCCACTTT. Its translation is CASTRDRRNSYNSPLHF.

This clone was seen a few times. The rearrangement uses TRBV5-1 and TRBJ1-4; D is ambiguous. Germline-derived CDR1 and CDR2 are SGHRS and YFSETQ. The CDR3 runs 14 residues. The V gene lost 0 bases and the J gene lost 3 bases, with 6 bases spanning the gap. CDR3 amino acids: CASSLDGANEKLFF. The CDR3 DNA reads TGCGCCAGCAGCTTGGATGGAGCTAATGAAAAACTGTTTTTT.